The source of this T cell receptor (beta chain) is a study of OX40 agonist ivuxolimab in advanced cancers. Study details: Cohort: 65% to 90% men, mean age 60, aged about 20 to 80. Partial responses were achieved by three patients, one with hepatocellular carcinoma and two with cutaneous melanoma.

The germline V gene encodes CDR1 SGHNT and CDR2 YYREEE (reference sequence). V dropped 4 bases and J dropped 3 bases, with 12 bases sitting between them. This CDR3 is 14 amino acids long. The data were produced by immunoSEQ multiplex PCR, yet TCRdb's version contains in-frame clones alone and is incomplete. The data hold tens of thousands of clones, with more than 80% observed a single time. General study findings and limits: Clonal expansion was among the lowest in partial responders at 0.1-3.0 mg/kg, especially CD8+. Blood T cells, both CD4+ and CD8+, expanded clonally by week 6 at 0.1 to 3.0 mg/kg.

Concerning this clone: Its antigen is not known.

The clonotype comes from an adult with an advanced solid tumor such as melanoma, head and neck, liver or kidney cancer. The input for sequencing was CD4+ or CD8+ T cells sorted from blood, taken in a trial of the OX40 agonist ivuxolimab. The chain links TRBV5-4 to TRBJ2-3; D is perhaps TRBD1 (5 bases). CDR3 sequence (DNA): TGTGCCAGCAGCATAGCCAGGGTTACAGATACGCAGTATTTT. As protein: CASSIARVTDTQYF.